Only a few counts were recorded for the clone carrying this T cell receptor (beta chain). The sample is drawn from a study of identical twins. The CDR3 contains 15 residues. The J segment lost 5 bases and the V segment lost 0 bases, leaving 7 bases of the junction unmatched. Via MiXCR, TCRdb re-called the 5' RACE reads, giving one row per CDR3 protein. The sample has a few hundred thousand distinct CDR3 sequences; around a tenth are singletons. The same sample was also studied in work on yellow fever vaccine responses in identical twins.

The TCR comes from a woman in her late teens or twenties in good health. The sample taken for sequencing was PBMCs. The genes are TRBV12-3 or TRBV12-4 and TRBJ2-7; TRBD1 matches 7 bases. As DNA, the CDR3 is TGTGCCAGCAGTTTAGCGCGGTCAGGGGGACACGAGCAGTACTTC. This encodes CASSLARSGGHEQYF.